This TCR beta chain was sequenced in a study of a mutant IDH1 vaccine in newly diagnosed glioma. Study-wide context: Once 4-6 weeks had passed after radiotherapy alone, vaccination started, or it started with temozolomide cycles.

Notes on this clone: The antigen remains undetermined.

Some clones are missing from TCRdb's copy, which holds only in-frame ones; the method was immunoSEQ multiplex PCR. The data hold some 30,000 clones, with 81% observed a single time. Time point specified: week 35, safety follow-up. The vaccine gave 300 ug of a 20-mer mutant IDH1 peptide subcutaneously per dose. Germline V gene sequence: CDR1 MGHRA, CDR2 YSYEKL. Trimming removed 0 bases from V and 0 bases from J, with 11 bases in between. The CDR3 loop spans 16 amino acids. Source: PBMCs, taken from a glioma patient whose treatment included an IDH1 peptide vaccine. This chain connects TRBV4-1 to TRBJ1-2; unclear D gene. The clonotype originates from a man aged 30 to 45 with glioma. The CDR3 is CASSQDSAGTNYGYTF. For the CDR3, the DNA is TGCGCCAGCAGCCAAGATTCGGCAGGAACTAACTATGGCTACACCTTC.